The rows below give T cell receptor beta chains drawn from one sample of a study of blood T cell repertoires in COVID-19. Assay used: immunoSEQ multiplex PCR; TCRdb lists only in-frame clones, some missing. In the table there are about 120,000 clones, approximately 87% of which are singletons. Sequenced sample: peripheral blood. The receptors were gathered from a man aged 60-69 years with acute or convalescent COVID-19. Both conserved end residues are part of each CDR3. A D gene is named only where the DNA matches it firmly. Only some rows state a clone size, as once, few, many or a class for expanded clones.

d_gene: -; abundance: -; v_gene: TRBV6-1; j_gene: TRBJ2-2; CDR3aa: CASSSGRVGTGELFF; CDR3nt: TGTGCCAGCAGTTCTGGGCGGGTAGGCACCGGGGAGCTGTTTTTT
d_gene: -; abundance: -; v_gene: TRBV9; j_gene: TRBJ2-7; CDR3aa: CASSEGYEQYF; CDR3nt: TGTGCCAGCAGCGAGGGGTACGAGCAGTACTTC
d_gene: TRBD1; abundance: -; v_gene: TRBV7-2; j_gene: TRBJ2-1; CDR3aa: CASSRFQGAVNEQFF; CDR3nt: TGTGCCAGCAGCCGCTTCCAGGGGGCGGTTAATGAGCAGTTCTTC
d_gene: TRBD2; abundance: -; v_gene: TRBV9; j_gene: TRBJ2-1; CDR3aa: CASSPPERELVEQFF; CDR3nt: TGTGCCAGCAGCCCGCCGGAGCGGGAGCTAGTTGAGCAGTTCTTC
d_gene: -; abundance: -; v_gene: TRBV5-8; j_gene: TRBJ1-5; CDR3aa: CASSLSGLSVSQHF; CDR3nt: TGTGCCAGCAGCTTGAGTGGCCTTTCAGTATCCCAGCATTTT
d_gene: TRBD2; abundance: -; v_gene: TRBV5-1; j_gene: TRBJ2-5; CDR3aa: CASSLVPAGEQETQYF; CDR3nt: TGCGCCAGCAGCTTGGTTCCAGCGGGAGAGCAGGAGACCCAGTACTTC
d_gene: TRBD1; abundance: -; v_gene: TRBV27; j_gene: TRBJ1-2; CDR3aa: CASSKVQGQFGGYTF; CDR3nt: TGTGCCAGCAGCAAAGTACAGGGGCAATTCGGTGGCTACACCTTC
d_gene: -; abundance: -; v_gene: TRBV6-5; j_gene: TRBJ2-5; CDR3aa: CASTEAPDQTQYF; CDR3nt: TGTGCCAGCACCGAGGCCCCCGATCAGACCCAGTACTTC
d_gene: -; abundance: -; v_gene: TRBV11-3; j_gene: TRBJ1-1; CDR3aa: CASSVFPTGVAFF; CDR3nt: TGTGCCAGCAGCGTCTTCCCGACCGGAGTGGCTTTCTTT
d_gene: -; abundance: -; v_gene: TRBV7-2; j_gene: TRBJ1-5; CDR3aa: CASSFGGVSNQPQHF; CDR3nt: TGTGCCAGCAGCTTCGGAGGGGTCAGCAATCAGCCCCAGCATTTT
d_gene: TRBD1; abundance: few; v_gene: TRBV27; j_gene: TRBJ2-7; CDR3aa: CASSYSGTGVGEQYF; CDR3nt: TGTGCCAGCAGTTATTCCGGGACAGGGGTAGGCGAGCAGTACTTC
d_gene: TRBD1; abundance: -; v_gene: TRBV7-3; j_gene: TRBJ1-4; CDR3aa: CASSSQGPHEKLFF; CDR3nt: TGTGCCAGCAGCTCACAGGGGCCACATGAAAAACTGTTTTTT
d_gene: TRBD2; abundance: -; v_gene: TRBV2; j_gene: TRBJ2-3; CDR3aa: CASNPSGSTDTQYF; CDR3nt: TGTGCCAGCAACCCTAGCGGTTCCACAGATACGCAGTATTTT
d_gene: -; abundance: -; v_gene: TRBV5-3; j_gene: TRBJ1-1; CDR3aa: CARSLSTAPGNTEAFF; CDR3nt: TGTGCCAGAAGCTTGTCCACTGCCCCGGGGAACACTGAAGCTTTCTTT
d_gene: TRBD1; abundance: -; v_gene: TRBV27; j_gene: TRBJ2-7; CDR3aa: CASSPGTGEYEQYF; CDR3nt: TGTGCCAGCAGTCCCGGGACAGGGGAGTACGAGCAGTACTTC
d_gene: -; abundance: -; v_gene: TRBV4-1; j_gene: TRBJ2-7; CDR3aa: CASSQALRGYEQYF; CDR3nt: TGCGCCAGCAGCCAAGCCCTGCGGGGCTACGAGCAGTACTTC
d_gene: -; abundance: -; v_gene: TRBV7-8; j_gene: TRBJ2-5; CDR3aa: CASSGGLEETQYF; CDR3nt: TGTGCCAGCAGCGGAGGACTGGAAGAGACCCAGTACTTC
d_gene: TRBD2; abundance: -; v_gene: TRBV7-9; j_gene: TRBJ2-7; CDR3aa: CASSPPLTSGTSGLYEQYF; CDR3nt: TGTGCCAGCAGCCCTCCTCTCACCTCTGGGACTAGCGGACTCTACGAGCAGTACTTC
d_gene: TRBD2; abundance: -; v_gene: TRBV7-2; j_gene: TRBJ2-3; CDR3aa: CASSPAGREWADTQYF; CDR3nt: TGTGCCAGCAGCCCCGCCGGGCGGGAGTGGGCAGATACGCAGTATTTT
d_gene: -; abundance: -; v_gene: TRBV19; j_gene: TRBJ2-2; CDR3aa: CASKTVGGRELFF; CDR3nt: TGTGCCAGTAAGACAGTGGGTGGAAGGGAGCTGTTTTTT
d_gene: TRBD1; abundance: -; v_gene: TRBV11-2; j_gene: TRBJ1-3; CDR3aa: CASSRRTGGNTIYF; CDR3nt: TGTGCCAGCAGCCGACGGACAGGGGGAAACACCATATATTTT
d_gene: TRBD1; abundance: -; v_gene: TRBV28; j_gene: TRBJ1-2; CDR3aa: CASSSRTGVTLYGYTF; CDR3nt: TGTGCCAGCAGCTCCCGGACAGGGGTCACTCTCTATGGCTACACCTTC
d_gene: -; abundance: -; v_gene: TRBV28; j_gene: TRBJ2-7; CDR3aa: CASRRYTYEQYF; CDR3nt: TGTGCCAGCAGACGATACACATACGAGCAGTACTTC
d_gene: -; abundance: -; v_gene: TRBV28; j_gene: TRBJ1-4; CDR3aa: CASSLAEVNEKLFF; CDR3nt: TGTGCCAGCAGTTTAGCGGAAGTTAATGAAAAACTGTTTTTT
d_gene: TRBD1; abundance: -; v_gene: TRBV5-4; j_gene: TRBJ1-3; CDR3aa: CASSRPTGVGSGNTIYF; CDR3nt: TGTGCCAGCAGCCGCCCGACAGGGGTTGGCTCTGGAAACACCATATATTTT
d_gene: TRBD2; abundance: -; v_gene: TRBV4-1; j_gene: TRBJ2-2; CDR3aa: CASSHLGLAATGELFF; CDR3nt: TGCGCCAGCAGCCATTTGGGACTAGCGGCCACCGGGGAGCTGTTTTTT
d_gene: -; abundance: -; v_gene: TRBV14; j_gene: TRBJ1-1; CDR3aa: CASSHRGGNTEAFF; CDR3nt: TGTGCCAGCAGCCATCGGGGGGGGAACACTGAAGCTTTCTTT
d_gene: -; abundance: -; v_gene: TRBV3-1/TRBV3-2; j_gene: TRBJ1-2; CDR3aa: CASSQDVAVAGYTF; CDR3nt: TGTGCCAGCAGCCAAGATGTGGCCGTAGCTGGCTACACCTTC
d_gene: -; abundance: -; v_gene: TRBV10-3; j_gene: TRBJ2-7; CDR3aa: CAISEPPTSSHSYEQYF; CDR3nt: TGTGCCATCAGTGAGCCTCCAACTAGCTCACATTCCTACGAGCAGTACTTC
d_gene: TRBD1; abundance: few; v_gene: TRBV10-1; j_gene: TRBJ2-5; CDR3aa: CASSDQGAETQYF; CDR3nt: TGCGCCAGCAGTGACCAGGGGGCCGAGACCCAGTACTTC
d_gene: -; abundance: -; v_gene: TRBV5-6; j_gene: TRBJ1-6; CDR3aa: CASSVTGRGNSPLHF; CDR3nt: TGTGCCAGCAGCGTGACAGGAAGGGGAAATTCACCCCTCCACTTT
d_gene: -; abundance: -; v_gene: TRBV7-2; j_gene: TRBJ1-1; CDR3aa: CASSSPKQVFTEAFF; CDR3nt: TGTGCCAGCAGCTCGCCAAAACAGGTATTTACTGAAGCTTTCTTT
d_gene: TRBD2; abundance: -; v_gene: TRBV7-2; j_gene: TRBJ2-7; CDR3aa: CASSISGSNEQYF; CDR3nt: TGTGCCAGCAGCATCAGCGGGAGCAACGAGCAGTACTTC
d_gene: -; abundance: few; v_gene: TRBV19; j_gene: TRBJ2-7; CDR3aa: CASTQGLGLYEQYF; CDR3nt: TGTGCCAGTACTCAGGGGCTGGGTCTCTACGAGCAGTACTTC
d_gene: -; abundance: few; v_gene: TRBV5-1; j_gene: TRBJ2-7; CDR3aa: CASSSDGISYEQYF; CDR3nt: TGCGCCAGCAGCTCGGACGGGATTAGCTACGAGCAGTACTTC
d_gene: -; abundance: -; v_gene: TRBV7-2; j_gene: TRBJ1-3; CDR3aa: CASSLEPGLRNTIYF; CDR3nt: TGTGCCAGCAGCTTAGAACCAGGGCTGAGAAACACCATATATTTT